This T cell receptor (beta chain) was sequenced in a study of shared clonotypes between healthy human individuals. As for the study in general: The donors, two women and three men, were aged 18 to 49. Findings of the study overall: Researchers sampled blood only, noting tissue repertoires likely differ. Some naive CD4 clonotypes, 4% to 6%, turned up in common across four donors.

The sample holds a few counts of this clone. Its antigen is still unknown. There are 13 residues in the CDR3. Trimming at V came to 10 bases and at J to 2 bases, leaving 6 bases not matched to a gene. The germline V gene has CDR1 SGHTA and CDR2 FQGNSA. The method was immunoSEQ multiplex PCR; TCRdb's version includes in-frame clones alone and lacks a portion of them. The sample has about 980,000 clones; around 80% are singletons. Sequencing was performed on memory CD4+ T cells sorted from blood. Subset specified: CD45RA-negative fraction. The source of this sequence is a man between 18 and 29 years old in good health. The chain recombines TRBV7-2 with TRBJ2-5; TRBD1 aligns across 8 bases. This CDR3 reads CATGQVVQETQYF. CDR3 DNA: TGTGCCACGGGACAGGTCGTTCAAGAGACCCAGTACTTC.